This T cell receptor (beta chain) appears in the sequencing data of a study of immune evolution from preneoplasia to lung adenocarcinoma. General observations from the study: T cell clonality was higher in KRAS-mutant than EGFR-mutant or wild-type nodules.

Germline assignment: CDR1 WNHNN and CDR2 SYGVQD (reference sequence). The CDR3 spans 19 residues. Trimming took off 3 bases at V and 8 bases at J, with 28 bases between the two ends. Of note for this clone: No antigen is known for it.

Generated by immunoSEQ multiplex PCR, the TCRdb table keeps only in-frame clones and is missing some. The sample contains 14,000 to 15,000 clones, approximately 80% of which appear only once. Between about 2014 and 2018, patients underwent resection in Japan or China. Input material: FFPE minimally invasive lung adenocarcinoma tissue. The chain combines TRBV10-1 with TRBJ1-4; D unclear. The clonotype was recovered from a person aged 55-79 years with lung adenocarcinoma. The CDR3 nucleotides are TGCGCCAGCAGTGAAGGTCAAGACGAGAATAAATCCCGTGAAGAAAAACTGTTTTTT. It is translated as CASSEGQDENKSREEKLFF.